The 31 T cell receptor beta chains below come from one sample, sequenced in a study of blood T cell repertoires in COVID-19. Generated by immunoSEQ multiplex PCR, the TCRdb table keeps only in-frame clones and is missing some. Of 100,000 to 150,000 clones in the sample, roughly 90% are singletons; the top ten hold roughly 2.1%. The sequenced sample consisted of peripheral blood. Every receptor here comes from a man aged 45-60 years with COVID-19, enrolled during active disease.

J is TRBJ2-3 and V is TRBV9; D is possibly TRBD1 (6 bases). The CDR3 runs to 15 residues. CDR1 is SGDLS and CDR2 is YYNGEE in the germline V gene. The V end was cut by 3 bases, the J end by 0 bases, with 11 bases between. CDR3 loop: CASSATGSSTDTQYF. CDR3 nucleotides: TGTGCCAGCAGCGCCACAGGGTCTAGCACAGATACGCAGTATTTT.

The chain is built from TRBV2 and TRBJ2-2; 7 bases line up with TRBD2. CDR1 is SNHLY, CDR2 FYNNEI, per germline. The CDR3 has 14 amino acids. The ends lost 5 bases at V and 8 bases at J; junction bases unmatched: 8. The CDR3 region has the DNA TGTGCCAGCAGTTGGGGGGGAAAGCGAGGGGAGCTGTTTTTT. As protein: CASSWGGKRGELFF.

This rearrangement joins TRBV19 to TRBJ2-1; 11 nucleotides agree with TRBD2. This CDR3 spans 14 amino acids. Germline V CDR1 and CDR2: LNHDA, SQIVND (reference sequence). J was trimmed by 5 bases and V by 5 bases; bases with no gene match: 2. CDR3: CASSVAGGDNEQFF. DNA of the CDR3: TGTGCCAGTAGTGTAGCGGGAGGGGACAATGAGCAGTTCTTC.

The J gene is TRBJ2-4, the V gene TRBV5-6; a possible D gene is TRBD1 (5 bases). Germline lookup yields CDR1 SGHDT and CDR2 YYEEEE. The CDR3 runs 19 residues. V was trimmed by 3 bases and J by 1 base, leaving 23 bases between them. This CDR3 reads CASSSFSGIEGLAKNIQYF. CDR3 coding DNA: TGTGCCAGCAGCTCATTCTCAGGGATAGAAGGTTTGGCCAAAAACATTCAGTACTTC.

The chain employs TRBV30 and TRBJ2-2; TRBD1 matches 7 bases. The length of the CDR3 is 14 residues. Germline CDR1 reads GTSNPN; CDR2 reads SVGIG (reference sequence). The V gene end was trimmed by 3 bases and the J gene end by 3 bases; junction bases not matched to a gene: 4. The CDR3 reads CAWRGDRHTGELFF. For the CDR3, the DNA is TGTGCCTGGAGGGGGGACAGACACACCGGGGAGCTGTTTTTT.

The CDR3 loop reads CASSFWAGVGEQFF. The CDR3 bases are TGTGCCAGCAGCTTCTGGGCGGGAGTGGGGGAGCAGTTCTTC. The chain links TRBV11-2 to TRBJ2-1; TRBD2 matches at 7 bases. Germline-derived CDR1 and CDR2 are SGHAT and FQNNGV. The ends lost 3 bases at V and 10 bases at J; junction bases unmatched: 9. This CDR3 is built from 14 residues.

In this sample, this clone turned up once. The chain has TRBV4-3 and TRBJ2-1; 7 positions agree with TRBD2. The CDR3 has 19 amino acids. CDR1 is LGHNA and CDR2 is YSLEER in the germline V gene. With V trimmed by 3 bases and J by 0 bases, 14 bases remained unmatched. The CDR3 sequence is CASSQTGSGEGSSYNEQFF. The CDR3 DNA reads TGCGCCAGCAGCCAGACGGGGAGTGGGGAGGGTAGCTCCTACAATGAGCAGTTCTTC.

This chain uses TRBV5-1 with TRBJ2-2; perhaps TRBD1 as D (5 bases). This CDR3 has 16 residues. The germline V gene encodes CDR1 SGHRS and CDR2 YFSETQ. Trimming removed 3 bases at V and 5 bases at J, with 17 bases between. CDR3 nucleotides: TGCGCCAGCAGCTCGATTAGGGCAGGGAAGACCGGGGAGCTGTTTTTT. Protein product: CASSSIRAGKTGELFF. The full variable domain, in which reference TRBV5-1 and TRBJ2-2 provide the parts outside the CDR3, is KAGVTQTPRYLIKTRGQQVTLSCSPISGHRSVSWYQQTPGQGLQFLFEYFSETQRNKGNFPGRFSGRQFSNSRSEMNVSTLELGDSALYLCASSSIRAGKTGELFFGEGSRLTVL.

The rearrangement links TRBV10-3 to TRBJ2-2; perhaps TRBD1 as D (5 bases). CDR1 and CDR2 (germline): ENHRY, SYGVKD. The CDR3 spans 14 residues. Trimming shortened V by 6 bases and J by 2 bases, and 10 bases separated the two germline ends. The CDR3 reads CAISQGQNTGELFF. The CDR3 DNA reads TGTGCCATCAGCCAAGGACAAAACACCGGGGAGCTGTTTTTT.

The chain employs TRBV11-2 and TRBJ2-5, with D maybe TRBD1 (5 bases). Germline V gene sequence: CDR1 SGHAT, CDR2 FQNNGV. With 1 base removed from V and 6 bases from J, the gap between germline ends came to 9 bases. The CDR3 has 13 residues. CDR3 sequence reads: CASSLGAGQTQYF. In nucleotides, the CDR3 is TGTGCCAGCAGCTTAGGGGCAGGGCAGACCCAGTACTTC.

V is TRBV6-5 and J is TRBJ2-1; TRBD1 agrees at 8 bases. V dropped 2 bases and J dropped 3; count of bases not matched to a gene: 6. This CDR3 comprises 16 residues. Per the germline V gene, CDR1 is MNHEY and CDR2 is SVGAGI. The CDR3 DNA follows: TGTGCCAGCAGTTACACGCGACAGGGGATCTACAATGAGCAGTTCTTC. This codes for CASSYTRQGIYNEQFF.

The genes are TRBV19 and TRBJ1-1; D possibly corresponds to TRBD1 (5 bases). This CDR3 has 14 amino acids. V lost 3 bases and J lost 6, with 14 bases in between. Per germline, CDR1 LNHDA and CDR2 SQIVND (reference sequence). CDR3: CASSIQGSAAEAFF. The CDR3 DNA sequence: TGTGCCAGTAGTATTCAGGGCTCCGCGGCTGAAGCTTTCTTT. Full variable domain (outside the CDR3, taken from reference TRBV19 and TRBJ1-1): DGGITQSPKYLFRKEGQNVTLSCEQNLNHDAMYWYRQDPGQGLRLIYYSQIVNDFQKGDIAEGYSVSREKKESFPLTVTSAQKNPTAFYLCASSIQGSAAEAFFGQGTRLTVV.

This chain uses TRBV5-1 with TRBJ2-1; D is perhaps TRBD2 (5 bases). Germline assignment: CDR1 SGHRS and CDR2 YFSETQ. Trimming removed 0 bases at V and 5 bases at J, with 12 bases between. There are 15 residues in the CDR3. This CDR3 is CASSLVLAPDNEQFF. The CDR3 region has the DNA TGCGCCAGCAGCTTGGTATTAGCGCCCGACAATGAGCAGTTCTTC.

The chain has TRBV9 and TRBJ2-6; D is perhaps TRBD1 (5 bases). V was pared by 0 bases and J by 0 bases, with 10 bases between. The germline V gene has CDR1 SGDLS and CDR2 YYNGEE. The CDR3 has 17 amino acids. The CDR3 region is CASSVEGAISGANVLTF. CDR3 nucleotide sequence: TGTGCCAGCAGCGTAGAAGGGGCCATCTCTGGGGCCAACGTCCTGACTTTC.

The chain carries TRBV5-1 and TRBJ1-1; D not certain. Trimming shortened V by 0 bases and J by 4 bases, and 13 bases separated the two germline ends. The CDR3 runs 15 residues. Germline CDR1 and CDR2: SGHRS and YFSETQ. The CDR3 DNA follows: TGCGCCAGCAGCTTGGTACCGGGGTTCGGCACTGAAGCTTTCTTT. Its protein product is CASSLVPGFGTEAFF.

This chain's CDR3 is CASSFNSGRGSTDTQYF. The CDR3, as DNA: TGCGCCAGCAGCTTTAATAGCGGGAGGGGGAGCACAGATACGCAGTATTTT. The rearrangement joins TRBV5-1 to TRBJ2-3; 11 bases line up with TRBD2. Losses at the gene ends were 2 bases for V and 0 bases for J; bases not matched to a gene: 5. The CDR3 consists of 17 residues. Germline CDR1 and CDR2: SGHRS and YFSETQ. Complete variable domain (other parts from reference TRBV5-1 and TRBJ2-3): KAGVTQTPRYLIKTRGQQVTLSCSPISGHRSVSWYQQTPGQGLQFLFEYFSETQRNKGNFPGRFSGRQFSNSRSEMNVSTLELGDSALYLCASSFNSGRGSTDTQYFGPGTRLTVL.

The chain uses TRBV5-5 and TRBJ2-1; 10 bases line up with TRBD2. The J segment lost 9 bases and the V segment lost 7 bases, leaving 7 bases of the junction unmatched. Per the germline V gene, CDR1 is SGHKS and CDR2 is YYEKEE (reference sequence). The CDR3 is made up of 13 amino acids. The CDR3 here is CASSGLAVGEQFF. DNA for the CDR3: TGTGCCAGCTCCGGACTAGCGGTTGGTGAGCAGTTCTTC.

On this clone: The junction departs from the called germline gene at one end, perhaps through a read error. The chain recombines TRBV7-8 with TRBJ2-3; D is undetermined. The CDR3 spans 16 residues. Germline CDR1 SGHVS, CDR2 FQNEAQ. The CDR3 sequence: CASRLGVISSTDTQYF. CDR3 coding DNA: TGTGCCAGCAGATTAGGAGTCATTTCTAGCACAGATACGCAGTATTTT.

This clone has a single count. The chain recombines TRBV3-1 (or the pseudogene TRBV3-2) with TRBJ2-1, with D unclear. Between the trimmed V and J ends, which lost 0 bases and 10 bases, there was a span of 13 bases. There are 14 residues in the CDR3. Germline loops: CDR1 LGHDT, CDR2 YNNKEL (reference sequence). CDR3: CASSQDVQALEQFF. The DNA for the CDR3 is TGTGCCAGCAGCCAAGATGTACAAGCGCTCGAGCAGTTCTTC.

J is TRBJ2-7 and V is TRBV7-2, with 7 bases matching TRBD2. The CDR3 sequence is 15 residues long. With V trimmed by 3 bases and J by 7 bases, 12 bases remained unmatched. CDR1 is SGHTA and CDR2 is FQGNSA in the germline V gene. CDR3 sequence (DNA): TGTGCCAGCAGCTTGGGGGGACTAAGATCGGGGGAGCAGTACGTC. Its translation: CASSLGGLRSGEQYV.

V is TRBV14 and J is TRBJ1-1; no clear D gene. V was trimmed by 4 bases and J by 3 bases, leaving 6 bases between them. The CDR3 has 12 residues. Germline V gene sequence: CDR1 SGHDN, CDR2 FVKESK. The CDR3 DNA is TGTGCCAGCAGCCTTCGGGACACTGAAGCTTTCTTT. Amino acids: CASSLRDTEAFF.

The J gene is TRBJ2-5, the V gene TRBV11-2; D might be TRBD2 (5 bases). The germline V gene has CDR1 SGHAT and CDR2 FQNNGV. The V and J ends lost 1 base and 3 bases respectively, with 15 bases between them. This CDR3 region has 16 residues. The CDR3 DNA reads as TGTGCCAGCAGCTTAGGAGTGCGGCTAGCCGAAGAGACCCAGTACTTC. Translation: CASSLGVRLAEETQYF. The entire variable domain, with the rest obtained from reference TRBV11-2 and TRBJ2-5, is as follows: EAGVAQSPRYKIIEKRQSVAFWCNPISGHATLYWYQQILGQGPKLLIQFQNNGVVDDSQLPKDRFSAERLKGVDSTLKIQPAKLEDSAVYLCASSLGVRLAEETQYFGPGTRLLVL.

The chain employs TRBV7-2 and TRBJ1-2, with D maybe TRBD1 (6 bases). V lost 5 bases and J lost 7, with 14 bases in between. Per germline, CDR1 SGHTA and CDR2 FQGNSA. There are 13 residues in the CDR3. CDR3 sequence (DNA): TGTGCCAGCAGCGCCCGGGACAAATCTGGCTACACCTTC. Encoded protein: CASSARDKSGYTF.

The chain links TRBV20-1 to TRBJ2-7; D possibly corresponds to TRBD2 (5 bases). CDR1 is DFQATT, CDR2 SNEGSKA, per germline (reference sequence). CDR3 length: 11 residues. V lost 5 bases and J lost 5, with 10 bases in between. In nucleotides, the CDR3 is TGCAGTGCTCCGACTATCCACGAGCAGTACTTC. The encoded protein is CSAPTIHEQYF.

The gene calls are TRBV27 and TRBJ2-3; 12 positions agree with TRBD2. The CDR3 covers 15 residues. Germline CDR1 reads MNHEY; CDR2 reads SMNVEV (reference sequence). After removal of 6 bases from V and 12 bases from J, the junction contained 13 bases not matched to a gene. CDR3 protein: CASRPPERLAGVQYF. Here the CDR3 DNA reads TGTGCCAGCAGACCCCCCGAAAGACTAGCGGGAGTTCAGTATTTT.

J is TRBJ1-1 and V is TRBV4-1; 12 bases align to TRBD1. The germline CDR1 and CDR2 sequences are MGHRA and YSYEKL. The CDR3 is 15 amino acids. The V gene end was trimmed by 1 base and the J gene end by 5 bases; junction bases not matched to a gene: 2. CDR3 coding DNA: TGCGCCAGCAGCCAAGCGGGACAGGGGGCTACTGAAGCTTTCTTT. This translates into CASSQAGQGATEAFF.

The J gene is TRBJ2-7, the V gene TRBV6-5; weak D call: TRBD2 (5 bases). The CDR3 loop spans 14 amino acids. The germline V gene encodes CDR1 MNHEY and CDR2 SVGAGI. The V end lost 6 bases, the J end lost 4 bases, and 16 bases lay between the germline ends. The CDR3 reads CASSHSSGSYEQYF. The CDR3 DNA reads TGTGCCAGCAGCCACTCGTCGGGGTCGTACGAGCAGTACTTC.

The chain has TRBV19 and TRBJ2-2, with 9 bases aligning to TRBD2. Losses at the gene ends were 8 bases for V and 0 bases for J; bases not matched to a gene: 1. This CDR3 is built from 14 residues. Germline V gene data show CDR1 as LNHDA and CDR2 as SQIVND (reference sequence). CDR3 DNA: TGTGCCAGTGGACTAGCGCCGAACACCGGGGAGCTGTTTTTT. It codes for CASGLAPNTGELFF.

The chain has TRBV30 and TRBJ2-5; 11 bases align to TRBD1. The V gene's germline CDR1 is GTSNPN and CDR2 SVGIG (reference sequence). After removal of 2 bases from V and 5 bases from J, the junction contained 7 bases not matched to a gene. The CDR3 extends over 15 amino acids. CDR3 loop: CAWSLGQGAAETQYF. For the CDR3, the DNA is TGTGCCTGGAGTCTCGGACAGGGGGCCGCTGAGACCCAGTACTTC.

This sequence joins TRBV6-2 or TRBV6-3 and TRBJ1-1; D possibly corresponds to TRBD1 (5 bases). The germline CDR1 and CDR2 sequences are MNHEY and SVGEGT. Trimming removed 4 bases at V and 2 bases at J, with 14 bases between. CDR3 length: 15 amino acids. The CDR3 protein is CASSSAGGPNTEAFF. CDR3 sequence (DNA): TGTGCCAGCAGTTCCGCCGGGGGTCCCAACACTGAAGCTTTCTTT.

For this clone: Its ends do not fully match the called genes, so a read error is possible. The V and J genes are TRBV5-1 and TRBJ2-3; 9 bases agree with TRBD1. This CDR3 region has 11 residues. Germline CDR1 is SGHRS and CDR2 is YFSETQ. CDR3 DNA: TGCGCCAGCAGCTTCAACCGGGACAGGGAATTT. This codes for CASSFNRDREF.